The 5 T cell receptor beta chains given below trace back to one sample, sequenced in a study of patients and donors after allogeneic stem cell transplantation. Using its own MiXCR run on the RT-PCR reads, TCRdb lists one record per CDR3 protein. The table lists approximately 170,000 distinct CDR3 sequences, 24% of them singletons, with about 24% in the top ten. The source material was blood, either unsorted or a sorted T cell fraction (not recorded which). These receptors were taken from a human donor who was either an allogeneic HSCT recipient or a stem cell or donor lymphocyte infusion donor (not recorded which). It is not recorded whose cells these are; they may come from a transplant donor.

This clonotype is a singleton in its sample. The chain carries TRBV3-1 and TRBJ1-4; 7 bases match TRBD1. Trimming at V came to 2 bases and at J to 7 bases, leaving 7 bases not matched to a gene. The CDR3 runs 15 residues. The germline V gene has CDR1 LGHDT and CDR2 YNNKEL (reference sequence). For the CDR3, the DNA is TGTGCCAGCAGCCAAATTCAGGGGGAAGGTGAAAAACTGTTTTTT. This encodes CASSQIQGEGEKLFF.

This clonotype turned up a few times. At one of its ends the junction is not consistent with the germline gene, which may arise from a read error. This chain's CDR3 is CASRLGSGQETQYF. CDR3 sequence (DNA): TGCGCCAGCAGGTTGGGTTCTGGACAAGAGACCCAGTACTTC. The gene calls are TRBV5-1 and TRBJ2-5, with D unresolved. The length of the CDR3 is 14 residues. Germline V gene data show CDR1 as SGHRS and CDR2 as YFSETQ.

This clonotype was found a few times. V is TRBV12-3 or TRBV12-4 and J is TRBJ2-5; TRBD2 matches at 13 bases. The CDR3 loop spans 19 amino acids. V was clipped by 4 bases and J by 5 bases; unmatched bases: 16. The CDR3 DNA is TGTGCCAGCAGTTCCTTTCCCGACAGGACTAGCGGGAGAGCGGAGACCCAGTACTTC. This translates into CASSSFPDRTSGRAETQYF.

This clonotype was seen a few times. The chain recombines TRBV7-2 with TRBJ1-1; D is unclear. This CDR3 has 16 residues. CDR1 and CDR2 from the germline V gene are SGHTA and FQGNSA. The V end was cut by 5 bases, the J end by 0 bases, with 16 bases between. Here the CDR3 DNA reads TGTGCCAGCAGCCCCAACGGGCAGACCATGAACACTGAAGCTTTCTTT. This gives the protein CASSPNGQTMNTEAFF.

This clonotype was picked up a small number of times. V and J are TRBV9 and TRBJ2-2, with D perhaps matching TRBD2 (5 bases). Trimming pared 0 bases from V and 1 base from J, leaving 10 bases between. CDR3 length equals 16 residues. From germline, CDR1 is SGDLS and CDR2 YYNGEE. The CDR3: CASSVVFSENTGELFF. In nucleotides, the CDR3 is TGTGCCAGCAGCGTAGTGTTTAGCGAGAACACCGGGGAGCTGTTTTTT.